This T cell receptor beta chain appears in the sequencing data of a study of blood T cell repertoires in COVID-19. The overall study: COVID-19 samples, acute and convalescent, were from the United States, Italy and Spain. Sample material is recorded as cDNA or gDNA derived from T cells, B-cell-depleted T cells, or PBMCs.

In the study's own analysis: Nucleated cell number was recorded as an estimate derived from reference gene primer amplification. TCRdb's table, derived via immunoSEQ multiplex PCR, lists solely in-frame clones and lacks some. The V and J calls and clone size come from that table; D and trimming were worked out from the DNA. Of a few hundred thousand clones listed, about 85% were seen once; the top ten hold approximately 1.8%. The CDR3 is made up of 17 amino acids. CDR1 KGHSH and CDR2 LQKENI come from the germline V gene. Losses at the gene ends were 3 bases for V and 3 bases for J; bases not matched to a gene: 11.

Sequenced material: peripheral blood. J is TRBJ2-5 and V is TRBV18; TRBD1 matches 9 bases. The clonotype originates from a man between 25 and 39 years old who had recovered from COVID-19. In DNA, the CDR3 is TGTGCCAGCTCACCGGAACCAACACAGGGGGCGAAAGAGACCCAGTACTTC. Translating gives CASSPEPTQGAKETQYF.